Below, one T cell receptor (beta chain) is given with its context. No antigen is known for it. Per-base quality was not reported, and no clone a single base away is much larger than it. The germline V gene (reference sequence) provides CDR1 LGHDT and CDR2 YNNKEL. Unmatched junction bases come to 3, with V trimmed by 4 bases and J by 0 bases. Taken from cysteine to phenylalanine, the CDR3 has 15 residues. Kept here is only the CDR3 DNA, which spans 45 bases and is read in frame from base 1. The CDR3 regions of human TCRbeta chains were analyzed by immunosequencing. Per the original workflow: TCRs in the repertoires were matched against a reference library of SARS-CoV-2-specific TCRs that had been generated with the MIRA antigen-specificity platform. Breadth was defined as the fraction of unique TCRs that were SARS-CoV-2-associated. Depth was defined as the fraction of total T cells that were SARS-CoV-2-associated. Using the MIRA data, each spike-specific TCR was mapped to the spike region that the TCR reacts to and placed in a CD4 or CD8 class. Log10-transformed breadth and depth values were compared by one-way ANOVA with Sidak's multiple comparisons tests. TCRdb provides this immuneACCESS table in a form limited to in-frame rearrangements. Some clones are lacking; in checked studies, under half of them reflect an unresolved V gene, and why the rest are absent is not known. V and J calls plus clone size are reproduced from that table; the DNA served to infer D and trimming. In this sample the table shows over 150,000 clones, approximately 93% of which occur a single time. The ten top clones hold over 0.95% of the sample.

The source of the sample is a study of T cell responses to AZD1222 COVID-19 vaccine (TCRdb year 2021). Concerning the study at large: TCR sequencing was performed for 230 to 250 trial participants, of whom some 200 were given two doses of AZD1222 and approximately 25 were given two doses of MenACWY control vaccine. Enrollment into the trials was organized by age into subgroups of 18-55, 56-69 and 70-plus years, and those subgroups contained 148, 28 and 57 TCR-sequenced participants, respectively.

Summary of the overall study and its limitations: Because no day 14 peak-response samples were available, the repertoires could be characterized only after the peak T cell response. Only a handful of AZD1222 recipients were SARS-CoV-2 seropositive at baseline, limiting conclusions about previously exposed vaccinees. Epitopes outside the regions mutated in the B.1.351 and B.1.1.7 variants were reportedly recognized by nearly half of the unique spike-specific TCRs. CD4 TCRs associated with the vaccine covered the entire spike protein, and the dominant responses were in regions 160-218 and 743-854. In the small 56-69-year group, the increase in depth fell short of significance, most likely because of low power. After two AZD1222 doses, spike-specific TCR breadth and depth were significantly higher than at day 0 and than in MenACWY recipients. Participants were mostly white British and included more females than males, and it was suggested by the authors that clonal diversity may have been underestimated.

This specimen's time point label, per the study, means: about 28 days (+/-7) after the second vaccine dose. Because spike-specific TCR depth and breadth did not differ between the two schedules, AZD1222 recipients who got a second dose at roughly 4 weeks were pooled with those who got a second dose at roughly 12 weeks. Vaccinee samples came from UK trials COV001 and COV002, including a single-blind randomized controlled phase 2/3 trial of AZD1222 (ChAdOx1 nCoV-19) in healthy adults. For TCRbeta chain sequencing, PBMC samples were collected from trial participants at day 0 and at day 28 after the second dose.

In this chain, TRBV3-1 (or the pseudogene TRBV3-2) is recombined with TRBJ2-1; 7 bases in between match TRBD2. The specimen was peripheral blood, collected 28 days after the second AZD1222 dose. This TCR derives from an adult who received the AZD1222 COVID-19 vaccine. The DNA sequence reads TGTGCCAGCAGCCCGGGGGGTAGCTCCTACAATGAGCAGTTCTTC. Its coded protein is CASSPGGSSYNEQFF.